This T cell receptor beta chain was profiled in a study of T cell responses to AZD1222 COVID-19 vaccine. Data came from immunoSEQ multiplex PCR; TCRdb stores just in-frame clones and leaves some out. The sample lists more than 140,000 clones; 88% were seen once. Trimming left V 4 bases short and J 7 bases short, with 15 bases between. CDR1 and CDR2 from the germline V gene are KGHDR and SFDVKD. This CDR3 region has 15 residues. This TCR derives from an adult in good health. The V and J genes are TRBV24-1 and TRBJ2-2, with D possibly TRBD1 on 6 matching bases. The source material was peripheral blood, sampled on day 0 of AZD1222 vaccination. In DNA, the CDR3 is TGTGCCACCAGTGACCCAGGGGTGGGTGTCGGGGAGCTGTTTTTT. Its protein is CATSDPGVGVGELFF.